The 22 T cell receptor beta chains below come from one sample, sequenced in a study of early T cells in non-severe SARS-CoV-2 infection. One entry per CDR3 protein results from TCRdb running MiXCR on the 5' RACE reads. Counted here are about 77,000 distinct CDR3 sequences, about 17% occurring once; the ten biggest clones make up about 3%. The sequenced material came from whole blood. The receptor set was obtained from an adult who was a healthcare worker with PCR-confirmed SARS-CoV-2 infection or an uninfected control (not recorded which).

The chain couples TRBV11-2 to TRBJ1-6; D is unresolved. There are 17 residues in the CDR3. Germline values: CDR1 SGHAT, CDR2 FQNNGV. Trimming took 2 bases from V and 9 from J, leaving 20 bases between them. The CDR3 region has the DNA TGTGCCAGCAGCTTAATCCCGGGGTACGGGTCTTCTTCACCCCTCCACTTT. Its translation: CASSLIPGYGSSSPLHF.

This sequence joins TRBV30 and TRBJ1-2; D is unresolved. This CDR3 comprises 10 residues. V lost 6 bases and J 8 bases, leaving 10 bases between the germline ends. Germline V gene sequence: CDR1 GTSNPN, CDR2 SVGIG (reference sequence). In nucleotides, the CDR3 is TGTGCCTGCGGGCCTGGGGGCTACACCTTC. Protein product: CACGPGGYTF.

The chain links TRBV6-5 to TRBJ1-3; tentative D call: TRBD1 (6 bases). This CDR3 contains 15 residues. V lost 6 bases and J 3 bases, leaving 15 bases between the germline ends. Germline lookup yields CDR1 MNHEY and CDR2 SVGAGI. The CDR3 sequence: CASSSNRALGNTIYF. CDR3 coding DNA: TGTGCCAGCAGCTCCAACAGGGCCCTTGGAAACACCATATATTTT.

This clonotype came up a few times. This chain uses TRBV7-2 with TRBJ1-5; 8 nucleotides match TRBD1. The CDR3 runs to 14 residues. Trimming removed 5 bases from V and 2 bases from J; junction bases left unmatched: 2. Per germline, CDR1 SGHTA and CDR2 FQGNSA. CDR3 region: CASSPDRGNQPQHF. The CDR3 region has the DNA TGTGCCAGCAGCCCGGACAGGGGCAATCAGCCCCAGCATTTT.

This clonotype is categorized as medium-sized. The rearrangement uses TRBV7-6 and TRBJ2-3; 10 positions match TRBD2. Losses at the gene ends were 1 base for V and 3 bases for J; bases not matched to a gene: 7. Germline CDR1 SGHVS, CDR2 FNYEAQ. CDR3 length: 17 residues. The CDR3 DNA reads TGTGCCAGCAGCTTAGTACCCAGCGGGGGGGGAACAGATACGCAGTATTTT. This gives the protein CASSLVPSGGGTDTQYF.

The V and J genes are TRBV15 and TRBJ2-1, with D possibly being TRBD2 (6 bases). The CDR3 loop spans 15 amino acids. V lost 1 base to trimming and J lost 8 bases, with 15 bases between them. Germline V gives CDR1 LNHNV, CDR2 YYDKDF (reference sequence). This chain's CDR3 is CATSRGLGRRDEQFF. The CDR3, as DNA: TGTGCCACCAGCAGAGGACTAGGAAGAAGGGATGAGCAGTTCTTC.

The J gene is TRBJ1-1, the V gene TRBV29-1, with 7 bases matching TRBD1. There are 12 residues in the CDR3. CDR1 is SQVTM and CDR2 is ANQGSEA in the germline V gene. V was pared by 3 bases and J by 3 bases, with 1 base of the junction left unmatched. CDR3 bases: TGCAGCGTTGAGGGGACAGACACTGAAGCTTTCTTT. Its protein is CSVEGTDTEAFF. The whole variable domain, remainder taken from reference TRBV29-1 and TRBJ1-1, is SAVISQKPSRDICQRGTSLTIQCQVDSQVTMMFWYRQQPGQSLTLIATANQGSEATYESGFVIDKFPISRPNLTFSTLTVSNMSPEDSSIYLCSVEGTDTEAFFGQGTRLTVV.

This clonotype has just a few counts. CDR3 region: CASSYAGTPPYNEQFF. The CDR3 DNA reads as TGTGCCAGCAGTTACGCCGGGACCCCTCCCTACAATGAGCAGTTCTTC. The V gene is TRBV6-5, the J gene TRBJ2-1; D possibly uses TRBD1 or TRBD2 (5 bases each). V was cut by 2 bases and J by 2 bases, with 13 bases left in between. The germline V gene encodes CDR1 MNHEY and CDR2 SVGAGI. This CDR3 is built from 16 residues.

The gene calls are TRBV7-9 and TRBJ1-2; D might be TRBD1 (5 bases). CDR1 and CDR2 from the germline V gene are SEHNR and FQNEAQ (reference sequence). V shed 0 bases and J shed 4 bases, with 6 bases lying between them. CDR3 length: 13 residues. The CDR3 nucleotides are TGTGCCAGCAGCTTAGCGACAGTCTATGGCTACACCTTC. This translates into CASSLATVYGYTF.

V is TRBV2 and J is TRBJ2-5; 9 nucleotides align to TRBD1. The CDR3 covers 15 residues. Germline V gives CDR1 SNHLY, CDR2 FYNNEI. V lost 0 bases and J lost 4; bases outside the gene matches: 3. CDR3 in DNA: TGTGCCAGCAGTGAAGCCCGGACAGGGGCAGAGACCCAGTACTTC. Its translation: CASSEARTGAETQYF. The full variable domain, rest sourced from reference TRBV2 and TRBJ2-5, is EPEVTQTPSHQVTQMGQEVILRCVPISNHLYFYWYRQILGQKVEFLVSFYNNEISEKSEIFDDQFSVERPDGSNFTLKIRSTKLEDSAMYFCASSEARTGAETQYFGPGTRLLVL.

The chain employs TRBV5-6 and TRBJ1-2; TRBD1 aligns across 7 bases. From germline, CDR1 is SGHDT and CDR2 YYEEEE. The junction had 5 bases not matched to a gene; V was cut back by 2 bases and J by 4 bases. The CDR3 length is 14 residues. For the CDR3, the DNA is TGTGCCAGCAGCTTAGACGGGACAGCCTATGGCTACACCTTC. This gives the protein CASSLDGTAYGYTF.

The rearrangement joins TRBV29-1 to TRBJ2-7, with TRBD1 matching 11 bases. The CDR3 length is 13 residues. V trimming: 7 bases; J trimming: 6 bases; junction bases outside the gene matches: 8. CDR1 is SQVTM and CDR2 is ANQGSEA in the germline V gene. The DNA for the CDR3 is TGCAGCGCCTCGGACAGGGGGCAATCCGAGCAGTACTTC. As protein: CSASDRGQSEQYF.

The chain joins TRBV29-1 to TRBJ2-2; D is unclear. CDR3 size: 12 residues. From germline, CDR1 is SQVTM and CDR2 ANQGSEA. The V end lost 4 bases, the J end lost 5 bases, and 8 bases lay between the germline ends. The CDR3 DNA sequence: TGCAGCGTTGGCGTAGGGACCGGGGAGCTGTTTTTT. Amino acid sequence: CSVGVGTGELFF.

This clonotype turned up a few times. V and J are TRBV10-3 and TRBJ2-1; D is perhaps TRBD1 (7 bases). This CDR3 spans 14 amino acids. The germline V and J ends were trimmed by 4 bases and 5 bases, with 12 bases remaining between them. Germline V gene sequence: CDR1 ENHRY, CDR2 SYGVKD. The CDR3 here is CAISGQGGNNEQFF. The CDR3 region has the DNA TGTGCCATCAGTGGACAGGGCGGGAACAATGAGCAGTTCTTC.

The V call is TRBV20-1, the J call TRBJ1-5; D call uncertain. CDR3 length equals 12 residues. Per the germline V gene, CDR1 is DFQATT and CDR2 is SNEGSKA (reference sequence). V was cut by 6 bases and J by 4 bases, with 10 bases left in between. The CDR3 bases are TGCAGTGCCGGATACTCTAATCAGCCCCAGCATTTT. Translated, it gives CSAGYSNQPQHF.

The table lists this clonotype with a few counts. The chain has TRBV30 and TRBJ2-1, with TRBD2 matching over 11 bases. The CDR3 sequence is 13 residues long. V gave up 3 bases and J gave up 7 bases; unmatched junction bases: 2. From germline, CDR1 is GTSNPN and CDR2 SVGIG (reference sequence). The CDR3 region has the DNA TGTGCCTGGAGGCTAGCGGGGGGAAATGAGCAGTTCTTC. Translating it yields CAWRLAGGNEQFF.

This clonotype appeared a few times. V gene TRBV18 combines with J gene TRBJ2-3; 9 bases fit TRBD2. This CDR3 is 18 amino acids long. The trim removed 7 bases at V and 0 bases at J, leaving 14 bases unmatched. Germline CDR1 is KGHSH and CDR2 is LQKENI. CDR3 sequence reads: CASCPIPLAGRSTDTQYF. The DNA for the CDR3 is TGTGCCAGCTGTCCCATCCCTCTAGCGGGGCGGAGCACAGATACGCAGTATTTT.

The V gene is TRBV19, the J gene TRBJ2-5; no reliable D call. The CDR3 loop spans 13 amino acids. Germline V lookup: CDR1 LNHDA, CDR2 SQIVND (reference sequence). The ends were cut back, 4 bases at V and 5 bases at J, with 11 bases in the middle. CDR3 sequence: CASSKHVEETQYF. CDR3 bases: TGTGCCAGTAGTAAACACGTAGAGGAGACCCAGTACTTC.

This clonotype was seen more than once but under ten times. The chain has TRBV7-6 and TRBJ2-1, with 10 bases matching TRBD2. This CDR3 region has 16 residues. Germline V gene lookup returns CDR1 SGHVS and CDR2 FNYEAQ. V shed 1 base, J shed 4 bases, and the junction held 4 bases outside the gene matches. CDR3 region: CASSLVASGGYNEQFF. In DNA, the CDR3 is TGTGCCAGCAGCTTAGTGGCTAGCGGGGGTTACAATGAGCAGTTCTTC. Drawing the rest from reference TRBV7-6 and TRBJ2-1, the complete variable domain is GAGVSQSPRYKVTKRGQDVALRCDPISGHVSLYWYRQALGQGPEFLTYFNYEAQQDKSGLPNDRFSAERPEGSISTLTIQRTEQRDSAMYRCASSLVASGGYNEQFFGPGTRLTVL.

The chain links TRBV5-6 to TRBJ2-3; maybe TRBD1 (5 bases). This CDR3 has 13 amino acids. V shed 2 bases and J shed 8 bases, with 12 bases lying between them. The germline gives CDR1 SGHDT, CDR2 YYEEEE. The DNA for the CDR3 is TGTGCCAGCAGCTTTACAGGCTCGGGTACGCAGTATTTT. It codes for CASSFTGSGTQYF. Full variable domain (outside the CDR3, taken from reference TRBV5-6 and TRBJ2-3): DAGVTQSPTHLIKTRGQQVTLRCSPKSGHDTVSWYQQALGQGPQFIFQYYEEEERQRGNFPDRFSGHQFPNYSSELNVNALLLGDSALYLCASSFTGSGTQYFGPGTRLTVL.

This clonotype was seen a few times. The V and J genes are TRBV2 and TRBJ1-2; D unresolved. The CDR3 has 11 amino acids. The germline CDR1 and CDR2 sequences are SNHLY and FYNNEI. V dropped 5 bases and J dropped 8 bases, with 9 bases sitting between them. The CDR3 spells CASSKEGGYTF. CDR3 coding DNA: TGTGCCAGCAGTAAAGAGGGCGGCTACACCTTC. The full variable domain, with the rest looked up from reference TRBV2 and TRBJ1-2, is EPEVTQTPSHQVTQMGQEVILRCVPISNHLYFYWYRQILGQKVEFLVSFYNNEISEKSEIFDDQFSVERPDGSNFTLKIRSTKLEDSAMYFCASSKEGGYTFGSGTRLTVV.

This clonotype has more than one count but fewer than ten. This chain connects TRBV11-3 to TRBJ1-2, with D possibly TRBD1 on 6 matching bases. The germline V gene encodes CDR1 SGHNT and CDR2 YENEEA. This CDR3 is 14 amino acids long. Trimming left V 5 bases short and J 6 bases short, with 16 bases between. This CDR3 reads CASSQYGTKDGYTF. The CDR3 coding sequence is TGTGCCAGCAGCCAATACGGGACAAAGGATGGCTACACCTTC.